Described below is a single T cell receptor beta chain sequence and its context. Genomic DNA served as template for TCR beta VDJ and CDR3 profiling. MiXCR, applied by TCRdb to the reads, yields one record per CDR3 protein. The sample has around 190,000 distinct CDR3 sequences; over 60% are singletons. The data are from a study of CD8+CD57+ T cells in acquired aplastic anemia. Trimming took 7 bases from V and 3 from J, leaving 11 bases between them. The germline CDR1 and CDR2 sequences are WSHSY and SAAADI. This CDR3 is 13 amino acids long. This clonotype was sampled from a human donor in good health. Material for sequencing was sorted CD4+, CD8+, or CD8+CD57+ T cells (not recorded which) from PBMCs. The rearrangement links TRBV10-2 to TRBJ2-3; D is perhaps TRBD2 (6 bases). Here the CDR3 reads CASIGGPTDTQYF. CDR3 bases: TGCGCCAGCATAGGAGGGCCGACAGATACGCAGTATTTT.